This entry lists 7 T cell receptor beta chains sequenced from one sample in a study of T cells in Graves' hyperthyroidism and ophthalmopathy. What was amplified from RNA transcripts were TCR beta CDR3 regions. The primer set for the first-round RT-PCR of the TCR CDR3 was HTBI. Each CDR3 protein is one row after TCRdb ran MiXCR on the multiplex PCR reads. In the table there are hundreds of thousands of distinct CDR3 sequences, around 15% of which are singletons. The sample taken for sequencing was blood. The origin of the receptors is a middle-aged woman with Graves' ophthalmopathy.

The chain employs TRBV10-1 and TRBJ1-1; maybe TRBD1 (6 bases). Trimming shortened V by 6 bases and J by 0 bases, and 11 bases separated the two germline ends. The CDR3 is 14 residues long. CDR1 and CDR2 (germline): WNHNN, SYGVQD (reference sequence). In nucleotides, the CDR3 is TGCGCCAGCAGCGTGGACAGTATGAACACTGAAGCTTTCTTT. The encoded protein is CASSVDSMNTEAFF.

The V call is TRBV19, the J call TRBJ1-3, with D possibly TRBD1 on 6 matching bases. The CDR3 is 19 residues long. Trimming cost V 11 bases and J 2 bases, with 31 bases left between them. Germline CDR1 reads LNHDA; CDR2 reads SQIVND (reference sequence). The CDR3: CASSQWGQGSEVAGNTIYF. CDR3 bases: TGTGCCTCTAGCCAGTGGGGGCAGGGATCCGAGGTCGCTGGAAACACCATATATTTT. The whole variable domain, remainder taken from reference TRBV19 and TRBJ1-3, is DGGITQSPKYLFRKEGQNVTLSCEQNLNHDAMYWYRQDPGQGLRLIYYSQIVNDFQKGDIAEGYSVSREKKESFPLTVTSAQKNPTAFYLCASSQWGQGSEVAGNTIYFGEGSWLTVV.

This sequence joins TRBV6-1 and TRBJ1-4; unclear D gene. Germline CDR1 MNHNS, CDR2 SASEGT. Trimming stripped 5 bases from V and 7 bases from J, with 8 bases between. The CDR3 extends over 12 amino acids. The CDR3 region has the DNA TGTGCCAGCAGTATCGGGTTTGAAAAACTGTTTTTT. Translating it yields CASSIGFEKLFF.

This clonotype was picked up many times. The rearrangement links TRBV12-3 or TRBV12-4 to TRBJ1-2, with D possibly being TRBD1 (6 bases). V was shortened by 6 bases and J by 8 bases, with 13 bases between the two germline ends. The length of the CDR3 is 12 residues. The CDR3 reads CASSLDSRGYTF. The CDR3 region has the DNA TGTGCCAGCAGCCTGGACAGCCGGGGCTACACCTTC.

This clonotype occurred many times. Here the CDR3 reads CASSFDRHEEKLFF. The DNA of the CDR3 is TGTGCCAGCAGTTTCGACAGGCATGAGGAAAAACTGTTTTTT. V gene TRBV12-3 or TRBV12-4 combines with J gene TRBJ1-4; possible D gene TRBD1, 6 bases. The CDR3 is made up of 14 amino acids. V was shortened by 3 bases and J by 8 bases, with 13 bases between the two germline ends.

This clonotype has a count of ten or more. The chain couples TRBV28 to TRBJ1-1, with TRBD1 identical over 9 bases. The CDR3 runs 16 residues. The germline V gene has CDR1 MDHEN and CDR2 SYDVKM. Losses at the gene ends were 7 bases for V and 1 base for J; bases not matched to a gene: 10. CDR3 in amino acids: CASNLPGTGPNTEAFF. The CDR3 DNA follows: TGTGCCAGCAACCTACCCGGGACAGGGCCGAACACTGAAGCTTTCTTT.

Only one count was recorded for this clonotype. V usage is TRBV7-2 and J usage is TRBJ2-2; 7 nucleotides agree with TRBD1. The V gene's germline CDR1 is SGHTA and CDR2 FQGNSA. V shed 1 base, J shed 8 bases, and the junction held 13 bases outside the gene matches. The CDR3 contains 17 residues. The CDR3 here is CASSLGRGNLFLGELFF. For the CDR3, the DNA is TGTGCCAGCAGCTTAGGCAGGGGGAACCTTTTCTTGGGGGAGCTGTTTTTT.